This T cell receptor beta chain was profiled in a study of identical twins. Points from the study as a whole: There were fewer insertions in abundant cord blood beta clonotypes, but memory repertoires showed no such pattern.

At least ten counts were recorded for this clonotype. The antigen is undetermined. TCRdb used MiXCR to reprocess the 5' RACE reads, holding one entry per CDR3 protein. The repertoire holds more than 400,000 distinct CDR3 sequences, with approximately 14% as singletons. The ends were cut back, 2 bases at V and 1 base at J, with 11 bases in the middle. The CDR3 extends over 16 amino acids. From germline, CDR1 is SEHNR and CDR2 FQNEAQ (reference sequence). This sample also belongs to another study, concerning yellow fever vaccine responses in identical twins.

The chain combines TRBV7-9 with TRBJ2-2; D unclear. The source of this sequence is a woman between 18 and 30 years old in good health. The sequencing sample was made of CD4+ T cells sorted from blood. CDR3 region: CASSLIRSLNTGELFF. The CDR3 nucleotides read TGTGCCAGCAGCTTAATAAGGTCCCTGAACACCGGGGAGCTGTTTTTT.